This T cell receptor (beta chain) was recovered during a study of blood T cell repertoires in COVID-19. As for the study in general: The United States, Italy and Spain supplied acute and convalescent COVID-19 samples. PBMCs, B-cell-depleted T cells, or T cells were the source of the cDNA or gDNA that made up the material.

Methods used by the authors: Estimated nucleated cell counts came from reference gene primer amplification. Data came from immunoSEQ multiplex PCR; TCRdb stores just in-frame clones and leaves some out. V and J calls and clone size follow that table, whereas D and trimming were derived from the DNA. The sample yields about 180,000 clones, less than 90% seen once. CDR3 length: 16 amino acids. V shed 2 bases and J shed 6 bases, with 14 bases lying between them. Germline CDR1 reads MDHEN; CDR2 reads SYDVKM. This clone showed up just a few times. Seattle participants joined during active infection and were tracked over time.

The chain employs TRBV28 and TRBJ1-6; a possible D gene is TRBD1 (5 bases). The source is a woman aged 70-85 years with COVID-19, enrolled during active disease. Sample: peripheral blood. CDR3 sequence: CASSLKSARGNSPLHF. DNA of the CDR3: TGTGCCAGCAGTTTAAAATCGGCTAGGGGTAATTCACCCCTCCACTTT.